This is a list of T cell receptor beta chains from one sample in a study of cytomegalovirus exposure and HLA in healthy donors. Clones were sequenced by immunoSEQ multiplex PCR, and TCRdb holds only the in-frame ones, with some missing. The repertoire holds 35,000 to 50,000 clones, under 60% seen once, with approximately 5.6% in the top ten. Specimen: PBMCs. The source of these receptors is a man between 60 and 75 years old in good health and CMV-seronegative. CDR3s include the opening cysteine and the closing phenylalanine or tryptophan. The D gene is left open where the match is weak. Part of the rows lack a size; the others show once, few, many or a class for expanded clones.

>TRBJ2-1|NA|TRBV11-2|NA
CASDDSGEQFF
TGTGCGTCGGATGACAGTGGTGAGCAGTTCTTC
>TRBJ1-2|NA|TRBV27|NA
CASKGGHFGYTF
TGTGCCAGCAAGGGGGGGCACTTTGGCTACACCTTC
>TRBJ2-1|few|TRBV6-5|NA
CASKAGQPFNEQFF
TGTGCCAGCAAGGCGGGACAGCCCTTCAATGAGCAGTTCTTC
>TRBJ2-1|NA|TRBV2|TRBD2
CATMERTRYNEQFF
TGTGCCACGATGGAGCGGACTAGATACAATGAGCAGTTCTTC
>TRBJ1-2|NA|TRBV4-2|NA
CASSQLFEGGLEYGYTF
TGTGCCAGCAGCCAATTATTCGAGGGGGGGCTCGAGTATGGCTACACCTTC
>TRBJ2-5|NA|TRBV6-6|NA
CASSPDFSYQETQYF
TGTGCCAGCAGCCCCGACTTCTCGTACCAAGAGACCCAGTACTTC
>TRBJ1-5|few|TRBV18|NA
CASSPRQGRHQPQHF
TGTGCCAGCTCACCAAGGCAGGGAAGGCATCAGCCCCAGCATTTT
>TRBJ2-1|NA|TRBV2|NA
CASSPRGEQFF
TGTGCCAGCAGTCCCAGAGGAGAGCAGTTCTTC
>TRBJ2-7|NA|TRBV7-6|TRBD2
CASSKTSGSHEQYF
TGTGCCAGCAGCAAGACTAGCGGGAGCCACGAGCAGTACTTC
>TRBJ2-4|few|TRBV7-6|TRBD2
CASSSGLAGSKNIQYF
TGTGCCAGCAGCTCCGGACTAGCGGGAAGCAAAAACATTCAGTACTTC
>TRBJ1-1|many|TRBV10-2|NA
CASSVGRLNTEAFF
TGCGCCAGCAGTGTGGGCCGTTTGAACACTGAAGCTTTCTTT
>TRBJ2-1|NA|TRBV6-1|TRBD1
CASSDRNRGTYNEQFF
TGTGCCAGCAGTGATAGAAACAGGGGAACCTACAATGAGCAGTTCTTC
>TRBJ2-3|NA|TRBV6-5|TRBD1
CASRTPGTGWYF
TGTGCCAGCAGAACTCCCGGGACAGGGTGGTATTTT
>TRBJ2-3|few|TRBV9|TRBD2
CASKGRTSGDTQYF
TGTGCCAGCAAGGGTCGGACTAGCGGCGATACGCAGTATTTT
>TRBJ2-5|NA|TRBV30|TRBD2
CAGLAGRNRLGTQYF
TGTGCCGGACTAGCGGGACGAAATAGGCTCGGGACCCAGTACTTC
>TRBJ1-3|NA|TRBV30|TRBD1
CAWSVDRGPGNTIYF
TGTGCCTGGAGTGTAGACAGGGGGCCTGGAAACACCATATATTTT
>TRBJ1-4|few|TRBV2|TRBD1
CASRIQGRGEKLFF
TGTGCCAGCAGAATACAGGGGCGAGGCGAAAAACTGTTTTTT
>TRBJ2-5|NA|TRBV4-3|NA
CASSQEILGGETQYF
TGCGCCAGCAGTCAAGAAATACTGGGAGGCGAGACCCAGTACTTC
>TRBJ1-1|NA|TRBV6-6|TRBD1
CASSPPGGISFF
TGTGCCAGCAGTCCCCCAGGGGGCATATCCTTCTTT
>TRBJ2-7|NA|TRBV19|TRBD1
CATAAGTGGYEQYF
TGTGCCACCGCGGCCGGGACAGGGGGCTACGAGCAGTACTTC
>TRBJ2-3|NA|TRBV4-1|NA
CASSLSGDTDTQYF
TGCGCCAGCAGCCTAAGCGGAGACACAGATACGCAGTATTTT
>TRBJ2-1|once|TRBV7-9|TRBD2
CASSTDGTSGNEQFF
TGTGCCAGCAGCACCGACGGGACTAGTGGAAATGAGCAGTTCTTC
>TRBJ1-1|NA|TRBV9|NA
CASSVVPGLFTEAFF
TGTGCCAGCAGCGTAGTCCCAGGGCTCTTCACTGAAGCTTTCTTT
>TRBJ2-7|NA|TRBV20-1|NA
CSAWFGEQYF
TGCAGTGCGTGGTTCGGCGAGCAGTACTTC
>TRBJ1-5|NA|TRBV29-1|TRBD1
CSVDTGGSQPQHF
TGCAGCGTTGATACAGGGGGCAGCCAGCCCCAGCATTTT
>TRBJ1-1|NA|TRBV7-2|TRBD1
CASRWDRGMNTEAFF
TGTGCCAGCAGATGGGACAGGGGGATGAACACTGAAGCTTTCTTT
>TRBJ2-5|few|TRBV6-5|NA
CASGMTGGETQYF
TGTGCCAGCGGCATGACTGGGGGGGAGACCCAGTACTTC
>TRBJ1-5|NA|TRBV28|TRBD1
CASSLGTGTGNQPQHF
TGTGCCAGCAGCCTCGGGACAGGGACTGGCAATCAGCCCCAGCATTTT
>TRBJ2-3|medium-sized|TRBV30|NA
CAWKSQSGATDTQYF
TGTGCCTGGAAGTCCCAGAGCGGAGCCACAGATACGCAGTATTTT
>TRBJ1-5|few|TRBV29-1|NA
CSVAGGRNQPQHF
TGCAGCGTTGCTGGCGGGCGCAATCAGCCCCAGCATTTT
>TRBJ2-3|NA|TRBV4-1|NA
CASSQDGGSTDTQYF
TGCGCCAGCAGCCAAGATGGCGGGAGCACAGATACGCAGTATTTT
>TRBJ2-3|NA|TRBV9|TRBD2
CASSALAGGTQYF
TGTGCCAGCAGCGCATTAGCGGGAGGAACGCAGTATTTT
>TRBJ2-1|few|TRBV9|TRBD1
CASSPGQGARKFF
TGTGCCAGCAGCCCTGGGCAGGGGGCGAGGAAGTTCTTC
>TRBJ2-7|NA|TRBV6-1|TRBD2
CASIAGGYEQYF
TGTGCCAGCATTGCGGGAGGGTACGAGCAGTACTTC
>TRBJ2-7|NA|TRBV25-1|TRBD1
CASSPANRGSYEQYF
TGTGCCAGCAGTCCAGCTAACAGGGGGTCCTACGAGCAGTACTTC
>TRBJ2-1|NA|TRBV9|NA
CASSVGLAPEQFF
TGTGCCAGCAGCGTAGGGCTAGCGCCTGAGCAGTTCTTC
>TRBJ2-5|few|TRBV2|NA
CASSGRERKETQYF
TGTGCCAGCAGTGGCCGGGAGAGGAAGGAGACCCAGTACTTC
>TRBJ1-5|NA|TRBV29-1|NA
CSVGKGGNQPQHF
TGCAGCGTTGGTAAGGGCGGGAATCAGCCCCAGCATTTT
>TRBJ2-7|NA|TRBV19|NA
CASGDHYEQYF
TGTGCCAGTGGAGACCACTACGAGCAGTACTTC